This T cell receptor (beta chain) was retrieved from a study of blood T cell repertoires in COVID-19. V lost 0 bases to trimming and J lost 1 base, with 13 bases between them. This CDR3 contains 16 residues. The V gene's germline CDR1 is SGHTS and CDR2 YDEGEE. Sequenced by immunoSEQ multiplex PCR; TCRdb stores in-frame clones only, minus some. The table lists about 98,000 clones, about 90% of them singletons. This chain connects TRBV5-8 to TRBJ2-5; D is ambiguous. The receptor comes from a man aged 18 to 35 with acute or convalescent COVID-19. Sequencing was carried out using peripheral blood. The DNA for the CDR3 is TGTGCCAGCAGCTTGGGGCCCAGTAGAGGCCAAGAGACCCAGTACTTC. Its translation: CASSLGPSRGQETQYF.